This T cell receptor (beta chain) was obtained from a study of CD8 T cells in ankylosing spondylitis. Study findings and constraints: What seemed typical of ankylosing spondylitis blood was a TCR beta motif built from several highly homologous variants. Within matched ankylosing spondylitis synovial fluid, disease-linked clones were reportedly significantly enriched. Clones linked to disease, bearing a CD8+ phenotype, were relatively rare in peripheral blood. Before this, some motif variants had been reported in reactive arthritis synovial fluid and blood.

Construction of TCR beta libraries was performed using quantitative 5'-RACE with molecular barcodes. TCRdb reprocessed the 5' RACE reads with MiXCR, giving one entry per CDR3 protein. The table lists about 450,000 distinct CDR3 sequences, 25% to 30% of them singletons. This clonotype was counted between two and nine times. Its target is unknown. V lost 0 bases, J lost 8 bases, and 14 bases lay in between. The CDR3 loop spans 16 amino acids. The germline gives CDR1 SGHDN, CDR2 FVKESK. This receptor was obtained from a male donor with ankylosing spondylitis. The rearrangement links TRBV14 to TRBJ1-6; D not certain. Sequencing was performed on blood, either unsorted or a sorted T cell fraction (not recorded which). The CDR3 sequence: CASSQDFGIVDSPLHF. In nucleotides, the CDR3 is TGTGCCAGCAGCCAAGATTTTGGGATTGTTGATTCACCCCTCCACTTT.